This T cell receptor (beta chain) is from a study of Ad26.COV2.S vaccination and SARS-CoV-2 variants. The ends were cut back, 5 bases at V and 4 bases at J, with 12 bases in the middle. Germline CDR1 SGHTA, CDR2 FQGNSA. The CDR3 consists of 13 residues. Sequenced by immunoSEQ multiplex PCR; TCRdb stores in-frame clones only, minus some. The sample includes hundreds of thousands of clones, around nine tenths seen only once; the top ten take 10% to 15%. Treatment noted: some 19 received Ad26.COV2.S at low or high dose, single or two shots; 5 received placebo; per-sample allocation not given. Material that was analyzed had been drawn on day 63 after the first vaccine or placebo injection.

The sequencing used peripheral blood, collected in a trial of Ad26.COV2.S vaccine versus placebo. The gene calls are TRBV7-2 and TRBJ2-7, with D tentatively TRBD2 (6 bases). The TCR comes from a person between 18 and 65 years old who received the Ad26.COV2.S COVID-19 vaccine or a placebo. The CDR3 reads CASSVTSQYEQYF. CDR3 bases: TGTGCCAGCAGCGTGACTAGTCAGTACGAGCAGTACTTC.